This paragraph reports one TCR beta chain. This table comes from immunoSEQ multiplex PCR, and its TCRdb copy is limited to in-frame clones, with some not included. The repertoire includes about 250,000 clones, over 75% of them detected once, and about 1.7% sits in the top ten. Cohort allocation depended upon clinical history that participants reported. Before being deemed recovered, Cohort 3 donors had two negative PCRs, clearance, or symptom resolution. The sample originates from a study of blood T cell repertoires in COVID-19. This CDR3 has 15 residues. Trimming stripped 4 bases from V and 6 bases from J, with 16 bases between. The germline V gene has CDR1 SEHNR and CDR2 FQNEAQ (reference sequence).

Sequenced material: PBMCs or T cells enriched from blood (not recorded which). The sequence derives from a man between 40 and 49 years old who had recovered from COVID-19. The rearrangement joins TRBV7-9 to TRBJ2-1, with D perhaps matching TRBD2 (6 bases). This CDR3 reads CASSSPRWEVNEQFF. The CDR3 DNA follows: TGTGCCAGCAGCTCCCCCCGATGGGAGGTCAATGAGCAGTTCTTC.